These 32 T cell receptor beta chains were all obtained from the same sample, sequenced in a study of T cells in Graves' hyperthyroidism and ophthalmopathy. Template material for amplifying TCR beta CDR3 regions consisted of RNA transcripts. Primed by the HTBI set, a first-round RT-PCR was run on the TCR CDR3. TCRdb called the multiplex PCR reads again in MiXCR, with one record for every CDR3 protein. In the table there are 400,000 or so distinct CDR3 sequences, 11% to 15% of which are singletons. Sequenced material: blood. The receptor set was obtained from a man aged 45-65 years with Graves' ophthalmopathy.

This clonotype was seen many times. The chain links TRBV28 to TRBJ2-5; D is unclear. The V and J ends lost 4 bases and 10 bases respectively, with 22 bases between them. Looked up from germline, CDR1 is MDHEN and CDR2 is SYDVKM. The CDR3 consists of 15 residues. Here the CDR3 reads CASSSPWAAHEDQYF. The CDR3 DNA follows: TGTGCCAGCAGTTCTCCCTGGGCGGCGCACGAAGACCAGTACTTC.

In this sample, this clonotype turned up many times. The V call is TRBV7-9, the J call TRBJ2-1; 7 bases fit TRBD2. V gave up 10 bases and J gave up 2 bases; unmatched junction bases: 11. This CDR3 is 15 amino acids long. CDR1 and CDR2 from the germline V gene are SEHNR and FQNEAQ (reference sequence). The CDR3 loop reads CATQLTSDPYNEQFF. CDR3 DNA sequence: TGTGCCACCCAACTCACTAGCGACCCCTACAATGAGCAGTTCTTC.

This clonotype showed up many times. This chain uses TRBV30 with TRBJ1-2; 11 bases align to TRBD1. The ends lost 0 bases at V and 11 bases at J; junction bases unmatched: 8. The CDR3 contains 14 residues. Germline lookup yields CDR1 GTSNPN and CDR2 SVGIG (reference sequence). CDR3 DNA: TGTGCCTGGAGTGTACTACTGGGACAGGGGGATTACACCTTC. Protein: CAWSVLLGQGDYTF.

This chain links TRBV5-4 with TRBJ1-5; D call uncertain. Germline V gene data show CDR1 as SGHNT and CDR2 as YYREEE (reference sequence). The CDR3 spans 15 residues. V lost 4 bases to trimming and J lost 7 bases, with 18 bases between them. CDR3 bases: TGTGCCAGCAGCGCTTACTTGGGAAAAGGACAGCCCCAGCATTTT. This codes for CASSAYLGKGQPQHF.

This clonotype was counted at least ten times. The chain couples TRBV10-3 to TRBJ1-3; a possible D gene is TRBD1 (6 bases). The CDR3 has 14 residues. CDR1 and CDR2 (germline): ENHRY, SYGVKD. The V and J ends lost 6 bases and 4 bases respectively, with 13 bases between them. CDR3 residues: CAIRSGEQGNTIYF. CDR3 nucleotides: TGTGCCATCAGATCAGGGGAACAAGGAAACACCATATATTTT.

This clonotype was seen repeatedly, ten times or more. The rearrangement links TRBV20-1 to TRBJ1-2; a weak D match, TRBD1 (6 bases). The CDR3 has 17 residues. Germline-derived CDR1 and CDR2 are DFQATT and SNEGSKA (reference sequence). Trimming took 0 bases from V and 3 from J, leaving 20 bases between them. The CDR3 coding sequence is TGCAGTGCTAGAGATCGGTTATCCGCGGGACAATACTATGGCTACACCTTC. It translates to CSARDRLSAGQYYGYTF.

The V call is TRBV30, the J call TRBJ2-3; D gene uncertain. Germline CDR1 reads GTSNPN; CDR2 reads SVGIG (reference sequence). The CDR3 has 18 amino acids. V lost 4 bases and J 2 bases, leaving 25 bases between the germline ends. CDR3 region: CAWNSPPPLMGHTDTQYF. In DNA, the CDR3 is TGTGCCTGGAACTCACCACCCCCCCTCATGGGTCACACAGATACGCAGTATTTT.

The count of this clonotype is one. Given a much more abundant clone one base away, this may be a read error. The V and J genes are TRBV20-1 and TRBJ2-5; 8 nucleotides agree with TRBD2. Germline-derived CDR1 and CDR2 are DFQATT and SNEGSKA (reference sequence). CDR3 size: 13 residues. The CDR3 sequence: CRAREREWETQYF. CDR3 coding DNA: TGCAGAGCTAGGGAGCGGGAGTGGGAGACCCAGTACTTC.

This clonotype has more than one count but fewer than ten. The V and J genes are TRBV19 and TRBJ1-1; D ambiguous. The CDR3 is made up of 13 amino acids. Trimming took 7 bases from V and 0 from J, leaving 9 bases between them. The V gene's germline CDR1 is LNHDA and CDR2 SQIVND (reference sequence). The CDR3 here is CASTPRMNTEAFF. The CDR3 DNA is TGTGCCAGTACTCCGCGGATGAACACTGAAGCTTTCTTT.

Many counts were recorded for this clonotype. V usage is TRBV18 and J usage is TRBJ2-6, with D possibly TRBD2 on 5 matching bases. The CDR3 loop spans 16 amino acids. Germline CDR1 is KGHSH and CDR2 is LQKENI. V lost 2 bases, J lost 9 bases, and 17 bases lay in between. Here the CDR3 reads CASSPLKASQDNVLTF. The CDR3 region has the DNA TGTGCCAGCTCACCATTGAAGGCTAGCCAGGACAACGTCCTGACTTTC.

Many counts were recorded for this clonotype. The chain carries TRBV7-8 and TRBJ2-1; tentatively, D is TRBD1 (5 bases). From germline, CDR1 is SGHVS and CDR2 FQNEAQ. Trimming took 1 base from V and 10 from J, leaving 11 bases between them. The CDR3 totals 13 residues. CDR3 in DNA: TGTGCCAGCAGCTTAGACAAGGGGCGAGAGCAGTTCTTC. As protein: CASSLDKGREQFF.

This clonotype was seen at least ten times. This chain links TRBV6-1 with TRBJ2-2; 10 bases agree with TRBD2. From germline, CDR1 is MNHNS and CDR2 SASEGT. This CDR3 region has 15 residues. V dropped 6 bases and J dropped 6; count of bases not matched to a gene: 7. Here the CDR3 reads CASRPLAGEAGELFF. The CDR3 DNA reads TGTGCCAGCAGACCTCTAGCGGGGGAAGCCGGGGAGCTGTTTTTT.

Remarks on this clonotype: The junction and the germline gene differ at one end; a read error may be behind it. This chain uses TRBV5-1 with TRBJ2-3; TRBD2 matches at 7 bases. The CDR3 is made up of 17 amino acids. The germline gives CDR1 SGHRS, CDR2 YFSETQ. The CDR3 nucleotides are TGTGCCAGCAGCTTGGGTGTTGGGGACTACCCCCAGAGTACGCAGTATTTT. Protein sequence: CASSLGVGDYPQSTQYF.

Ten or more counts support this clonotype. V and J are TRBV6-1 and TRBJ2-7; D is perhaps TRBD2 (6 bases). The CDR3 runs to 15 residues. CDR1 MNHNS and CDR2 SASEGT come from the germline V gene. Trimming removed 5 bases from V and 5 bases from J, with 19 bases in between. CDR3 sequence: CASSYFAPVADEQYF. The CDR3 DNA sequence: TGTGCCAGCAGTTATTTTGCCCCAGTAGCGGACGAGCAGTACTTC.

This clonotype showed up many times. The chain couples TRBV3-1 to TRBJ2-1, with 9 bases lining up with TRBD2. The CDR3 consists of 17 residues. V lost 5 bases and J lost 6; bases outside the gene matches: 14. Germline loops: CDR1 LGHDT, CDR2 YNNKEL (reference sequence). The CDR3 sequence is CASSNPTSGPMGNEQFF. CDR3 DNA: TGTGCCAGCAGCAACCCGACTAGCGGACCTATGGGCAATGAGCAGTTCTTC.

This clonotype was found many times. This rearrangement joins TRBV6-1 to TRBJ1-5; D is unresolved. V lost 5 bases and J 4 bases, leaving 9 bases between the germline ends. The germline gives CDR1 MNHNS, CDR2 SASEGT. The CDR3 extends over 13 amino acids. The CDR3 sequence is CASSKQQNQPQHF. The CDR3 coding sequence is TGTGCCAGCAGTAAACAACAGAATCAGCCCCAGCATTTT.

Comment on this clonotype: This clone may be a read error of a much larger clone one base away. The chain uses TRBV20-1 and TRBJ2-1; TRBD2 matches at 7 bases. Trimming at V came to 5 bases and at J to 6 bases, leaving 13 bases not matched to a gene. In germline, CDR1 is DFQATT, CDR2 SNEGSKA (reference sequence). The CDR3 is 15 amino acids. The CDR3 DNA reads TGCAGTGCTCCGATGGGCGGGAGAGTTGGCAATGAGCAGTTCTTC. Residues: CSAPMGGRVGNEQFF.

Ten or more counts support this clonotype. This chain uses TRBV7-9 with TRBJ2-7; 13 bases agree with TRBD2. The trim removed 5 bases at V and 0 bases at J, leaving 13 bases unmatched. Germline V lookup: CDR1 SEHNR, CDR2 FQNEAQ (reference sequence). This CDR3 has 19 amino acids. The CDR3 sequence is CASSPLGLAGPRSSYEQYF. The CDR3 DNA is TGTGCCAGCAGCCCTCTGGGACTAGCGGGGCCAAGGAGCTCCTACGAGCAGTACTTC.

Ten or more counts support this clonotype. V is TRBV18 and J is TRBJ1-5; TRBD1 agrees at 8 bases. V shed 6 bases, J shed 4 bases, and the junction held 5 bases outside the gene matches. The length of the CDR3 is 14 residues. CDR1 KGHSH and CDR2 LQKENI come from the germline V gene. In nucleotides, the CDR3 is TGTGCCAGCTCCGAAACAGGGGGAAATCAGCCCCAGCATTTT. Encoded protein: CASSETGGNQPQHF.

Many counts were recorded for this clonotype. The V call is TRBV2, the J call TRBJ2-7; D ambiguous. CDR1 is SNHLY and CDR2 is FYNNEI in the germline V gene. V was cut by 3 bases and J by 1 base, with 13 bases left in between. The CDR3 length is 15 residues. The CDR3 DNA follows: TGTGCCAGCAGTGAGGGTACAGTTCGTTCCTACGAGCAGTACTTC. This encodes CASSEGTVRSYEQYF.

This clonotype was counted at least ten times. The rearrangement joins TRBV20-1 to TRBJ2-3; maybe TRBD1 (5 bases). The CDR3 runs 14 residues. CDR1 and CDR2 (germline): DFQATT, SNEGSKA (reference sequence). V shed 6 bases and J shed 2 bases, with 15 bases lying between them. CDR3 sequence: CSANHRSLTDTQYF. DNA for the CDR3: TGCAGTGCGAATCACAGGTCGCTCACAGATACGCAGTATTTT.

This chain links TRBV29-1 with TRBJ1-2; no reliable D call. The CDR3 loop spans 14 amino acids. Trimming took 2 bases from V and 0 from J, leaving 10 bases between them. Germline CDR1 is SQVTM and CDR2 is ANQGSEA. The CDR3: CSVETGIANYGYTF. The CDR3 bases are TGCAGCGTTGAAACCGGTATAGCTAACTATGGCTACACCTTC.

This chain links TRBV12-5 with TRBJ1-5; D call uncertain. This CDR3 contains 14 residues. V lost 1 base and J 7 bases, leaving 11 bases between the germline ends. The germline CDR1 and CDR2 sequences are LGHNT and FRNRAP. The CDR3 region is CASGLDTSRQPQHF. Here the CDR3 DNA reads TGTGCTAGTGGTTTGGACACCTCCCGCCAGCCCCAGCATTTT.

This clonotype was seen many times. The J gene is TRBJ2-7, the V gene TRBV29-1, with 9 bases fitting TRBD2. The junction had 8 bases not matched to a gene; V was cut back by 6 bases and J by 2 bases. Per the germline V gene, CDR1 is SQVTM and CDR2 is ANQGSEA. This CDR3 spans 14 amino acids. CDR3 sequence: CSVEMASGTYEQYF. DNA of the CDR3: TGCAGCGTCGAAATGGCTAGCGGGACCTACGAGCAGTACTTC.

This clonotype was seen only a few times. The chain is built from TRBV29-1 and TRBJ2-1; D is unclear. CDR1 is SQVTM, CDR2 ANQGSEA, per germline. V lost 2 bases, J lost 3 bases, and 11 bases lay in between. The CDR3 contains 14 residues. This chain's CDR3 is CSVERGDLYNEQFF. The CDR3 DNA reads TGCAGCGTTGAACGCGGCGACCTCTACAATGAGCAGTTCTTC.

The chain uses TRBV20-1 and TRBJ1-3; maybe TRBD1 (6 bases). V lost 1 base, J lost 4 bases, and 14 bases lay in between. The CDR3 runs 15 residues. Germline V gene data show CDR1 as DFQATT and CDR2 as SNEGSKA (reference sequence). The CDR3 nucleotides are TGCAGTGCTAGAGGGTTCTGGGGGGCCGGAAACACCATATATTTT. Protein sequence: CSARGFWGAGNTIYF.

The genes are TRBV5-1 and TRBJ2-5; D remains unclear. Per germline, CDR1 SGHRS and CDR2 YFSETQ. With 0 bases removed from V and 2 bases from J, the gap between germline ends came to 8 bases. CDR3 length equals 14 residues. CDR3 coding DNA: TGCGCCAGCAGCTTGGTTGGGTATCAAGAGACCCAGTACTTC. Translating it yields CASSLVGYQETQYF.

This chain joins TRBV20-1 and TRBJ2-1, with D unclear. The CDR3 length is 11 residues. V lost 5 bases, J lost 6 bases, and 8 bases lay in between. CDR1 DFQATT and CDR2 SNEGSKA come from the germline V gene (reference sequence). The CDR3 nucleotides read TGCAGTGCTTATTTACGCAATGAGCAGTTCTTC. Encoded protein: CSAYLRNEQFF.

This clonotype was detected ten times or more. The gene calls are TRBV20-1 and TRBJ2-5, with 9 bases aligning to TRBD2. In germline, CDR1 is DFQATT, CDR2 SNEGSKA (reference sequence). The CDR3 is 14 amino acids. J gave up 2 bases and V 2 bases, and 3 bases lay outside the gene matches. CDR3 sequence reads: CSARLAGLQETQYF. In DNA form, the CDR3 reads TGCAGTGCTAGACTAGCGGGACTACAAGAGACCCAGTACTTC.

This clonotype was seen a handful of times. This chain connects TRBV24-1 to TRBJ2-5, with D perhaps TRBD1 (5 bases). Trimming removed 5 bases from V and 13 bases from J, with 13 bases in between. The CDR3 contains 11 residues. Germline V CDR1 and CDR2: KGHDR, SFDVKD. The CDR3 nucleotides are TGTGCCACCAGTGGTGGGGCTGGTCGGTACTTC. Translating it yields CATSGGAGRYF.

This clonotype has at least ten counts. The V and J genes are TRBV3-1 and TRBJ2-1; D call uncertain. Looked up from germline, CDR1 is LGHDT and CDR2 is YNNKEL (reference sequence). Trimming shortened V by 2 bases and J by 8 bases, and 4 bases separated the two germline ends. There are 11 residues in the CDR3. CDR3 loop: CASSQRDEQFF. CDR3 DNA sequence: TGTGCCAGCAGCCAAAGGGATGAGCAGTTCTTC.

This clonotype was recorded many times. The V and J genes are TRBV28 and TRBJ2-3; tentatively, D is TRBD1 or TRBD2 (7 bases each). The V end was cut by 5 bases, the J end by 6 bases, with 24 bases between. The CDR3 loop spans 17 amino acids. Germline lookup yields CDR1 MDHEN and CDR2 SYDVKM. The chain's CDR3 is CASSGRQGGGGLDTQYF. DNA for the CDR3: TGTGCCAGCAGTGGCCGACAGGGAGGGGGTGGATTGGATACGCAGTATTTT.